The clone carrying this T cell receptor beta chain showed up many times. Gene-specific TRAV and TRBV primers were used for first-strand cDNA, covering alpha and beta chains. TCR amplification involved 15 to 20 PCR cycles with a constant-region primer and V-primer adapter. TCRdb re-derived calls from the reads in MiXCR, one entry per CDR3 protein. The profile shows around 69,000 distinct CDR3 sequences, less than 40% of them singletons. Germline CDR1 GTSNPN, CDR2 SVGIG (reference sequence). V was pared by 0 bases and J by 4 bases, with 15 bases between. The CDR3 spans 16 residues. Time point described: before trial treatment. Low-dose radiotherapy, low-dose cyclophosphamide, aspirin, ipilimumab and nivolumab were all given to the donors. This sample stems from a study of low-dose radiotherapy and immunotherapy resistance in tumors. Study as a whole: Over 26 weeks, cohort 2 got 1 Gy every two weeks, reaching 13 Gy. Intravenous ipilimumab 1 mg/kg every six weeks was given with nivolumab 240 mg every two weeks.

The TCR sequence derives from a female donor with ovarian cancer. The chain employs TRBV30 and TRBJ1-4; D perhaps matches TRBD1 (5 bases). The input for sequencing was PBMCs, taken before treatment. For the CDR3, the DNA is TGTGCCTGGAGTGTACCGCGTGACAGCTTTAATGAAAAACTGTTTTTT. Amino acids: CAWSVPRDSFNEKLFF.